This T cell receptor (beta chain) was retrieved from a study of cytotoxic CD8 clonotypes in ibrutinib-treated CLL. Study at large: When averaged across all of the samples, the counts came to some 250,000 productive templates and about 100,000 productive rearrangements.

Only in-frame clones appear in the TCRdb table, and some are missing; sequencing was by immunoSEQ multiplex PCR. The sample consists of about 29,000 clones, over 55% of them appearing once. Overall study findings and caveats: Clonality grew at ibrutinib response; at progression, it decreased back toward baseline.

J lost 6 bases, V lost 3 bases, and 12 bases had no gene match. The CDR3 length is 17 residues. Germline V gene data show CDR1 as LNHDA and CDR2 as SQIVND (reference sequence). On this clone itself: The antigen is not known.

V and J are TRBV19 and TRBJ1-5; 9 nucleotides match TRBD1. The source material was PBMCs, sampled after 24 months of ibrutinib treatment. This receptor was taken from a human donor with chronic lymphocytic leukemia. The DNA of the CDR3 is TGTGCCAGTAGTATCAGCACCGGACAGGGGCAGGTTCAGCCCCAGCATTTT. This gives the protein CASSISTGQGQVQPQHF.